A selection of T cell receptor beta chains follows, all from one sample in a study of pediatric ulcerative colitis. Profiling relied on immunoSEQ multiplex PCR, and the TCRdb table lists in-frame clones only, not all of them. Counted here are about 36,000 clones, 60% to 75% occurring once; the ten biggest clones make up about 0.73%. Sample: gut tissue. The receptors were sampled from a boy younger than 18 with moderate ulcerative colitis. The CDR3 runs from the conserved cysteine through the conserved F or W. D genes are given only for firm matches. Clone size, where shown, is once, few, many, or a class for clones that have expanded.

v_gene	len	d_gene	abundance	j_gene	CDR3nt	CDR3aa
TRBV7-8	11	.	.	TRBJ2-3	TGTGCCAGCAGCCAAGCAGATACGCAGTATTTT	CASSQADTQYF
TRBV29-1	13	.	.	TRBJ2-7	TGCAGCGTTGGAGGCGGAGCGGATTACGAGCAGTACTTC	CSVGGGADYEQYF
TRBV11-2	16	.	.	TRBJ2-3	TGTGCCAGCAGCTTGTCGGTGGGAACAAGCACAGATACGCAGTATTTT	CASSLSVGTSTDTQYF
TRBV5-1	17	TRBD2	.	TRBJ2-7	TGCGCCAGCAGCCCCGAGTGGTTAGCGGGAGTAGTAAACGAGCAGTACTTC	CASSPEWLAGVVNEQYF
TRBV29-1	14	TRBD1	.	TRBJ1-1	TGCAGCGTTGAACAGGGGGCCGGGGGCACTGAAGCTTTCTTT	CSVEQGAGGTEAFF
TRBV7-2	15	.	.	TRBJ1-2	TGTGCCAGCAGCTTAGTCGGGGGGACCGGGAATGGCTACACCTTC	CASSLVGGTGNGYTF
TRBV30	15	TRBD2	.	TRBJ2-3	TGTGCCTGGAGATCCGTCAGCGGGGGGGCGGATACGCAGTATTTT	CAWRSVSGGADTQYF
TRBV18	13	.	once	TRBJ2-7	TGTGCCAGCTCTCCCGGGGAGTCCTACGAGCAGTACTTC	CASSPGESYEQYF
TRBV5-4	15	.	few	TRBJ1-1	TGTGCCAGCAGCTTAGATATGGTCGAGAACACTGAAGCTTTCTTT	CASSLDMVENTEAFF
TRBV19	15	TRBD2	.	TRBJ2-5	TGTGCCAGTAGTGTCTTGCGGGAGTCGGGAGAGACCCAGTACTTC	CASSVLRESGETQYF
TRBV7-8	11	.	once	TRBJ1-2	TGTGCCAGCAGCTTAGTGGGGTCCTACACCTTC	CASSLVGSYTF
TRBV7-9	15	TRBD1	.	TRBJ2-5	TGTGCCAGCAGCGCTGACGGGACAGGGGGAAAGACCCAGTACTTC	CASSADGTGGKTQYF
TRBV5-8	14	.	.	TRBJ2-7	TGTGCCAGCAGCTATCCGGGACAACGCTACGAGCAGTACTTC	CASSYPGQRYEQYF
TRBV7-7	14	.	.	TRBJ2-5	TGTGCCAGCAGCACCAACAGGGTTGGCGAGACCCAGTACTTC	CASSTNRVGETQYF
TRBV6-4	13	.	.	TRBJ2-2	TGTGCCAGCAGTGCGGGGAACACCGGGGAGCTGTTTTTT	CASSAGNTGELFF
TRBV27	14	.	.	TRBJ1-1	TGTGCCAGCAGTTTAATTAGGGGAGGAACTGAAGCTTTCTTT	CASSLIRGGTEAFF
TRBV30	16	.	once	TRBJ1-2	TGTGCCTGGAGTAATTTTCGAGGGACACAACCCTATGGCTACACCTTC	CAWSNFRGTQPYGYTF
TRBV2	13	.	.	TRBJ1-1	TGTGCCAGCAGTTCGAATCAGGTTACTGAAGCTTTCTTT	CASSSNQVTEAFF
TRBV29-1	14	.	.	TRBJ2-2	TGCAGCGTTGGGGGCAGGAGGAACACCGGGGAGCTGTTTTTT	CSVGGRRNTGELFF
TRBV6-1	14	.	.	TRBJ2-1	TGTGCCAGCAGTCAAGGGGGGGGCAGAAATGAGCAGTTCTTC	CASSQGGGRNEQFF
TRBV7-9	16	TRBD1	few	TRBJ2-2	TGTGCCAGCAGCTCCCGGGACAGGGTAGGAGTCGGGGAGCTGTTTTTT	CASSSRDRVGVGELFF
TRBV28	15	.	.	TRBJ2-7	TGTGCCAGCAGTTTAAGGGACCACCCTTCCTACGAGCAGTACTTC	CASSLRDHPSYEQYF
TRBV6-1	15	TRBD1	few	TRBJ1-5	TGTGCCAGCACCAGGACAGGGACGGGCAATCAGCCCCAGCATTTT	CASTRTGTGNQPQHF
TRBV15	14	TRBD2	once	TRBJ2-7	TGTGCCACCAGAGCTAGCGGGGCACGCTACGAGCAGTACTTC	CATRASGARYEQYF
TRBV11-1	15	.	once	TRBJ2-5	TGTGCCAGCAGCTTAGATCTGGGGAGCCAAGAGACCCAGTACTTC	CASSLDLGSQETQYF
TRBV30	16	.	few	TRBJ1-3	TGTGCCTGGAGCGTGGACAGCCAGAGCTCTGGAAACACCATATATTTT	CAWSVDSQSSGNTIYF
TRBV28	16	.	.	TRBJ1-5	TGTGCCAGCAGTTTATTTGCCCCGAGGGACAATCAGCCCCAGCATTTT	CASSLFAPRDNQPQHF
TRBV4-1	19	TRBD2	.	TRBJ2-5	TGCGCCAGCAGCCAAGTCCACGGACTAGCGGGGGGGCCGCTAAAGACCCAGTACTTC	CASSQVHGLAGGPLKTQYF
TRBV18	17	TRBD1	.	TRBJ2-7	TGTGCCAGCTCATCTTCAACTTCGGGACAGGGTTTCTACGAGCAGTACTTC	CASSSSTSGQGFYEQYF
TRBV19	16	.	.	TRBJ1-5	TGTGCCAGTATGGCCCTAATCAGGGTAGGCAATCAGCCCCAGCATTTT	CASMALIRVGNQPQHF
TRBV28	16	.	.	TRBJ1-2	TGTGCCAGCAGCCAGCCCCAGGGCCTACCATCGACTGGCTACACCTTC	CASSQPQGLPSTGYTF
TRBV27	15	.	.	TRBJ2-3	TGTGCCAGCAGTTTGCGGCCCCACCGGGGAGATACGCAGTATTTT	CASSLRPHRGDTQYF
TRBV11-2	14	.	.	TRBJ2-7	TGTGCCAGCAGCTTAGGGTTCAGCCTCTACGAGCAGTACTTC	CASSLGFSLYEQYF
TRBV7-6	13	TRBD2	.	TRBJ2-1	TGTGCCAGCAGAAGCGGGGTCTACAATGAGCAGTTCTTC	CASRSGVYNEQFF
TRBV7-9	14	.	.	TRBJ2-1	TGTGCCAGCAGCTTAGAGCGAGGGTGGAATGAGCAGTTCTTC	CASSLERGWNEQFF
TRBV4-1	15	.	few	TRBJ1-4	TGCGCCAGCAGCCGCGGGGGAGCAACTAATGAAAAACTGTTTTTT	CASSRGGATNEKLFF
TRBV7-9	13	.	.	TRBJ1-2	TGTGCCAGCACCCCTTCAAATAACTATGGCTACACCTTC	CASTPSNNYGYTF
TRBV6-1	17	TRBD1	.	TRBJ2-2	TGTGCCAGCAGTGAAGAGTGGGGACAGCTGAACACCGGGGAGCTGTTTTTT	CASSEEWGQLNTGELFF
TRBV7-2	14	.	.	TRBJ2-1	TGTGCCAGCAGCTTACGTCCGACAGACAATGAGCAGTTCTTC	CASSLRPTDNEQFF
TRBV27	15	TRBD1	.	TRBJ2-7	TGTGCCAGCAGTTTAATTGGGACAGGGACCTACGAGCAGTACTTC	CASSLIGTGTYEQYF
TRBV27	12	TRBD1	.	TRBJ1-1	TGTGCCACTCGGACAGGGGTCACTGAAGCTTTCTTT	CATRTGVTEAFF